This T cell receptor (beta chain) was obtained from a study of cytomegalovirus exposure and HLA in healthy donors. Generated by immunoSEQ multiplex PCR, the TCRdb table keeps only in-frame clones and is missing some. The table records about 63,000 clones, 95% of them present only once. The CDR3 consists of 15 residues. Germline assignment: CDR1 SGHTA and CDR2 FQGNSA. V shed 6 bases and J shed 5 bases, with 19 bases lying between them. V usage is TRBV7-2 and J usage is TRBJ2-5; TRBD2 might be the D (5 bases). This TCR was sampled from a woman aged 18-29 years in good health and CMV-seropositive. The sample taken for sequencing was PBMCs. In DNA, the CDR3 is TGTGCCAGCAGACTCCTCGGTTCGGGGTGGGAGACCCAGTACTTC. The encoded protein is CASRLLGSGWETQYF.